This TCR beta chain was sequenced for a study of blood T cell repertoires in COVID-19. In the study overall: Researchers got acute and convalescent COVID-19 samples from the United States, Italy and Spain. PBMCs, B-cell-depleted T cells, or T cells were the source of the cDNA or gDNA that made up the material.

This clone was observed many times. The V gene's germline CDR1 is MNHNY and CDR2 SVGAGI (reference sequence). The CDR3 has 13 residues. Trimming took 6 bases from V and 0 from J, leaving 8 bases between them. In the original processing: Estimates of nucleated cell counts were drawn from the amplification of reference gene primers. Only in-frame clones appear in the TCRdb table, and some are missing; sequencing was by immunoSEQ multiplex PCR. V, J and clone size derive from that table, while D and trimming were established from the DNA sequence. The sample records 100,000 to 150,000 clones, approximately 74% being singletons.

Source material: peripheral blood. V usage is TRBV6-6 and J usage is TRBJ1-2, with D hard to call. This receptor was taken from a man aged 60 to 75 with acute or convalescent COVID-19. The CDR3 reads CASSLTTNYGYTF. Here the CDR3 DNA reads TGTGCCAGCAGCCTGACAACTAACTATGGCTACACCTTC.